A single sample gave rise to the 31 T cell receptor beta chains below, sequenced in a study of T-cell memory formation after mild COVID-19. TCRdb independently ran MiXCR on the 5' RACE reads; one entry per CDR3 protein. The sample records 350,000 to 500,000 distinct CDR3 sequences, over 15% being singletons. The specimen was PBMCs or a T cell subset sorted from them (not recorded which). The receptor set was obtained from a man aged 18 to 30 who had mild COVID-19 (a few samples of this study predate the infection). Cell type and time point are not known.

This clonotype turned up a few times. This CDR3 is CASSQDRSGMSNQPQHF. The CDR3 region has the DNA TGCGCCAGCAGCCAAGATCGATCAGGGATGAGCAATCAGCCCCAGCATTTT. The chain couples TRBV4-1 to TRBJ1-5, with D possibly matching TRBD1 (5 bases). The V gene's germline CDR1 is MGHRA and CDR2 YSYEKL. Trimming cost V 0 bases and J 1 base, with 13 bases left between them. The CDR3 covers 17 residues.

The gene calls are TRBV20-1 and TRBJ2-4, with 15 bases that match TRBD2. The CDR3 runs to 15 residues. The V segment lost 6 bases and the J segment 6 bases; nucleotides outside the gene matches: 6. CDR1 is DFQATT and CDR2 is SNEGSKA in the germline V gene (reference sequence). The CDR3 sequence is CSAARGLAGGNIQYF. CDR3 nucleotides: TGCAGTGCGGCCCGGGGACTAGCGGGGGGAAACATTCAGTACTTC.

The J gene is TRBJ1-1, the V gene TRBV20-1, with D unresolved. Germline-derived CDR1 and CDR2 are DFQATT and SNEGSKA (reference sequence). V was clipped by 3 bases and J by 8 bases, with 25 bases between them. This CDR3 region has 16 residues. CDR3 DNA sequence: TGCAGTGCTAGGATCATGGTTCCGGGGAAAACCCGGGAAGCTTTCTTT. Translated: CSARIMVPGKTREAFF.

This clonotype was counted between two and nine times. This chain joins TRBV7-2 and TRBJ1-2, with D tentatively TRBD1 (6 bases). V was clipped by 2 bases and J by 7 bases, with 11 bases between them. This CDR3 is 13 amino acids long. Germline loops: CDR1 SGHTA, CDR2 FQGNSA. The CDR3 spells CASSLPRGGGYTF. DNA for the CDR3: TGTGCCAGCAGCTTACCCAGGGGAGGTGGCTACACCTTC.

This clonotype showed up just a few times. This chain connects TRBV7-9 to TRBJ1-1; a weak D match, TRBD1 (6 bases). CDR3 length: 13 residues. The V end lost 5 bases, the J end lost 4 bases, and 11 bases lay between the germline ends. Germline V lookup: CDR1 SEHNR, CDR2 FQNEAQ (reference sequence). CDR3 nucleotides: TGTGCCAGCAGCCCTTGGGACATCACTGAAGCTTTCTTT. Its protein is CASSPWDITEAFF.

This clonotype appeared a few times. This chain links TRBV6-5 with TRBJ2-5, with D possibly TRBD1 on 6 matching bases. V was pared by 0 bases and J by 5 bases, with 10 bases between. This CDR3 contains 14 residues. The V gene's germline CDR1 is MNHEY and CDR2 SVGAGI. The CDR3 region has the DNA TGTGCCAGCAGTTACTCGGCAGGGGAGGAGACCCAGTACTTC. This translates into CASSYSAGEETQYF.

The chain joins TRBV28 to TRBJ2-1; 7 bases agree with TRBD1. Germline CDR1 reads MDHEN; CDR2 reads SYDVKM. The CDR3 consists of 14 residues. Trimming took 6 bases from V and 5 from J; bases not matched to a gene: 7. In nucleotides, the CDR3 is TGTGCCAGCAGCCTAGGGACAGCCAACAATGAGCAGTTCTTC. Translating gives CASSLGTANNEQFF.

This rearrangement joins TRBV29-1 to TRBJ2-5, with a tentative D call TRBD1 (6 bases). The CDR3 extends over 13 amino acids. The V gene's germline CDR1 is SQVTM and CDR2 ANQGSEA. The V and J ends lost 6 bases and 5 bases respectively, with 16 bases between them. CDR3 residues: CSVIELTGETQYF. DNA for the CDR3: TGCAGCGTAATTGAACTCACAGGGGAGACCCAGTACTTC. Full variable domain (outside the CDR3, taken from reference TRBV29-1 and TRBJ2-5): SAVISQKPSRDICQRGTSLTIQCQVDSQVTMMFWYRQQPGQSLTLIATANQGSEATYESGFVIDKFPISRPNLTFSTLTVSNMSPEDSSIYLCSVIELTGETQYFGPGTRLLVL.

This clonotype was detected a few times. The chain carries TRBV6-6 and TRBJ1-1; D gene uncertain. V gave up 2 bases and J gave up 1 base, with 14 bases separating them. The CDR3 loop spans 16 amino acids. CDR1 MNHNY and CDR2 SVGAGI come from the germline V gene (reference sequence). CDR3 bases: TGTGCCAGCAGTTACAGGATCGGGCAGGCGAACACTGAAGCTTTCTTT. Encoded protein: CASSYRIGQANTEAFF.

In this sample, this clonotype turned up once. The chain couples TRBV5-1 to TRBJ1-1; 9 nucleotides agree with TRBD1. CDR1 is SGHRS and CDR2 is YFSETQ in the germline V gene. The junction had 12 bases not matched to a gene; V was cut back by 6 bases and J by 3 bases. The CDR3 extends over 16 amino acids. CDR3 residues: CASMPGTGTYYTEAFF. CDR3 nucleotide sequence: TGCGCCAGCATGCCCGGGACAGGGACATATTACACTGAAGCTTTCTTT.

Many counts were recorded for this clonotype. The chain uses TRBV28 and TRBJ2-3; no reliable D call. Germline V lookup: CDR1 MDHEN, CDR2 SYDVKM. Trimming took 6 bases from V and 5 from J, leaving 6 bases between them. The CDR3 contains 11 residues. CDR3 loop: CASSRLDTQYF. In DNA form, the CDR3 reads TGTGCCAGCAGCCGCCTAGATACGCAGTATTTT.

V is TRBV7-9 and J is TRBJ2-3; a weak D match, TRBD2 (6 bases). The CDR3 is 14 amino acids. Looked up from germline, CDR1 is SEHNR and CDR2 is FQNEAQ (reference sequence). Trimming took off 6 bases at V and 0 bases at J, with 10 bases between the two ends. The CDR3 here is CASRSRESTDTQYF. CDR3 DNA: TGTGCCAGCAGATCACGGGAGAGCACAGATACGCAGTATTTT.

The chain combines TRBV7-2 with TRBJ2-3; possible D gene TRBD2, 6 bases. V was shortened by 6 bases and J by 7 bases, with 17 bases between the two germline ends. This CDR3 is built from 14 residues. Germline loops: CDR1 SGHTA, CDR2 FQGNSA. As DNA, the CDR3 is TGTGCCAGCAGACCCGGACTACCGGGGCATACGCAGTATTTT. Its protein product is CASRPGLPGHTQYF.

This chain links TRBV6-6 with TRBJ2-7, with D tentatively TRBD1 or TRBD2 (5 bases each). Germline values: CDR1 MNHNY, CDR2 SVGAGI (reference sequence). Trimming left V 6 bases short and J 2 bases short, with 11 bases between. The CDR3 is 13 amino acids. The CDR3 DNA reads as TGTGCCAGCAGAATACAGGAGGCCTACGAGCAGTACTTC. Protein sequence: CASRIQEAYEQYF.

This clonotype was counted only a few times. This chain uses TRBV7-9 with TRBJ1-2; D uncertain. Between the trimmed V and J ends, which lost 0 bases and 0 bases, there was a span of 5 bases. The CDR3 spans 14 residues. Germline-derived CDR1 and CDR2 are SEHNR and FQNEAQ (reference sequence). Written as DNA, the CDR3 is TGTGCCAGCAGCTTAGCGTTAACTAACTATGGCTACACCTTC. Amino acid sequence: CASSLALTNYGYTF.

The rearrangement joins TRBV6-1 to TRBJ1-5, with no clear D. The V gene's germline CDR1 is MNHNS and CDR2 SASEGT. Trimming stripped 7 bases from V and 5 bases from J, with 12 bases between. This CDR3 comprises 13 residues. Here the CDR3 DNA reads TGTGCCAGCAATCCCCTGTGGGATCAGCCCCAGCATTTT. As protein: CASNPLWDQPQHF.

This clonotype was counted a few times. This chain links TRBV4-1 with TRBJ1-1; D is unclear. The ends were cut back, 1 base at V and 1 base at J, with 13 bases in the middle. The CDR3 covers 16 residues. The germline CDR1 and CDR2 sequences are MGHRA and YSYEKL. The CDR3 bases are TGCGCCAGCAGCCAAGCCATAGTACGCAAGAACACTGAAGCTTTCTTT. Amino acid sequence: CASSQAIVRKNTEAFF.

The J gene is TRBJ1-2, the V gene TRBV7-2; unclear D gene. This CDR3 is 14 amino acids long. Germline values: CDR1 SGHTA, CDR2 FQGNSA. The germline V and J ends were trimmed by 3 bases and 2 bases, with 10 bases remaining between them. The CDR3 here is CASSFGPANYGYTF. CDR3 DNA sequence: TGTGCCAGCAGCTTCGGACCGGCGAACTATGGCTACACCTTC.

The sample holds a few counts of this clonotype. This sequence joins TRBV5-1 and TRBJ1-2; D is ambiguous. CDR3 length equals 14 residues. The germline V and J ends were trimmed by 2 bases and 4 bases, with 12 bases remaining between them. Germline V gene sequence: CDR1 SGHRS, CDR2 YFSETQ. CDR3 in amino acids: CASSLVASLYGYTF. For the CDR3, the DNA is TGCGCCAGCAGCTTAGTAGCGAGCCTCTATGGCTACACCTTC.

The chain uses TRBV5-1 and TRBJ2-5, with D possibly being TRBD1 or TRBD2 (5 bases each). V was clipped by 4 bases and J by 5 bases, with 18 bases between them. The CDR3 contains 15 residues. Germline V gives CDR1 SGHRS, CDR2 YFSETQ. Here the CDR3 reads CASSLGDPKGETQYF. For the CDR3, the DNA is TGCGCCAGCAGCCTGGGAGACCCTAAGGGGGAGACCCAGTACTTC.

The chain is built from TRBV5-6 and TRBJ2-1, with a weak D call TRBD2 (5 bases). Germline lookup yields CDR1 SGHDT and CDR2 YYEEEE. The CDR3 runs 15 residues. V was cut by 2 bases and J by 2 bases, with 11 bases left in between. CDR3 coding DNA: TGTGCCAGCAGCTTAGCCCCCGGGACCTACAATGAGCAGTTCTTC. Protein sequence: CASSLAPGTYNEQFF.

The chain has TRBV7-9 and TRBJ2-1, with TRBD2 matching over 13 bases. The trim removed 8 bases at V and 8 bases at J, leaving 9 bases unmatched. Germline CDR1 reads SEHNR; CDR2 reads FQNEAQ (reference sequence). The CDR3 has 15 amino acids. Written as DNA, the CDR3 is TGTGCCAGCCATGCGACTAGCGGGGGGTTGGATGAGCAGTTCTTC. Residues: CASHATSGGLDEQFF.

V and J are TRBV6-2 or TRBV6-3 and TRBJ2-1; TRBD2 matches 10 bases. Per germline, CDR1 MNHEY and CDR2 SVGEGT. This CDR3 is 16 amino acids long. V shed 2 bases and J 8 bases; nucleotides not matched to a gene: 9. The CDR3 protein is CASSYDQRGGSDEQFF. The CDR3 nucleotides read TGTGCCAGCAGTTACGATCAGCGGGGGGGCTCTGATGAGCAGTTCTTC.

CDR3 protein: CASSRTGVNGYTF. The CDR3 DNA reads TGTGCCAGCAGCCGGACAGGGGTTAATGGCTACACCTTC. The chain has TRBV7-9 and TRBJ1-2, with 9 bases fitting TRBD1. The V and J ends lost 5 bases and 6 bases, in that order; junction bases with no gene match: 4. The CDR3 extends over 13 amino acids. From germline, CDR1 is SEHNR and CDR2 FQNEAQ (reference sequence).

This clonotype has at least ten counts. This chain joins TRBV28 and TRBJ2-1; D unclear. V dropped 8 bases and J dropped 4 bases, with 12 bases sitting between them. The CDR3 is 13 amino acids. The germline V gene has CDR1 MDHEN and CDR2 SYDVKM. The CDR3 sequence is CASGISGYNEQFF. CDR3 sequence (DNA): TGTGCCAGCGGAATTTCAGGATACAATGAGCAGTTCTTC.

The chain uses TRBV6-2 or TRBV6-3 and TRBJ1-5; D remains ambiguous. Trimming shortened V by 2 bases and J by 1 base, and 12 bases separated the two germline ends. Germline assignment: CDR1 MNHEY and CDR2 SVGEGT. This CDR3 is 16 amino acids long. CDR3 nucleotide sequence: TGTGCCAGCAGTTACAGGGCAGTAGCGAGCAATCAGCCCCAGCATTTT. This codes for CASSYRAVASNQPQHF.

The genes are TRBV29-1 and TRBJ2-1, with a weak D call TRBD1 (5 bases). Trimming stripped 6 bases from V and 5 bases from J, with 17 bases between. From germline, CDR1 is SQVTM and CDR2 ANQGSEA. The CDR3 has 14 amino acids. The CDR3 sequence: CSVAIYRLNNEQFF. The CDR3 DNA sequence: TGCAGCGTCGCGATATACAGGCTCAACAATGAGCAGTTCTTC.

CDR3 bases: TGCAGTGCTAGAGTTCTGACAGGCGGCACAGATACGCAGTATTTT. Amino acid sequence: CSARVLTGGTDTQYF. The chain is built from TRBV20-1 and TRBJ2-3, with D perhaps TRBD1 (6 bases). Germline loops: CDR1 DFQATT, CDR2 SNEGSKA (reference sequence). Deletions cut 1 base from V and 1 base from J, with 12 bases between. This CDR3 has 15 residues.

This chain links TRBV19 with TRBJ2-3; either TRBD1 or TRBD2 may fit D (5 bases each). The CDR3 consists of 15 residues. Germline values: CDR1 LNHDA, CDR2 SQIVND (reference sequence). V gave up 7 bases and J gave up 1 base, with 15 bases separating them. DNA for the CDR3: TGTGCCAGTACTCCCGGGGCCGCTGGCACAGATACGCAGTATTTT. It translates to CASTPGAAGTDTQYF.

Points on this clonotype: Likely a read error: the CDR3 ends without its conserved phenylalanine or tryptophan. The V gene is TRBV5-1, the J gene TRBJ1-2; TRBD1 matches 8 bases. The CDR3 sequence is 19 residues long. After removal of 2 bases from V and 4 bases from J, the junction contained 19 bases not matched to a gene. Germline V lookup: CDR1 SGHRS, CDR2 YFSETQ. The CDR3 here is CASSFSLRRGREEGYGYTL. The CDR3 DNA is TGCGCCAGCAGCTTTTCGCTGCGCAGGGGGCGTGAGGAAGGCTATGGCTACACCTTA.

The rearrangement uses TRBV27 and TRBJ1-2, with D possibly being TRBD1 (6 bases). The V gene's germline CDR1 is MNHEY and CDR2 SMNVEV (reference sequence). The CDR3 contains 16 residues. The V end was cut by 5 bases, the J end by 5 bases, with 21 bases between. The DNA for the CDR3 is TGTGCCAGCAGTCAGACCTCCGGGGGCGGGAGGTATGGCTACACCTTC. Amino acid sequence: CASSQTSGGGRYGYTF.